The present entry profiles one TCR beta chain with its context. This sample is drawn from a study of T cell changes during pregnancy in multiple sclerosis. The data were produced by immunoSEQ multiplex PCR, yet TCRdb's version contains in-frame clones alone and is incomplete. The sample consists of 40,000 to 60,000 clones, approximately 90% of them appearing once. This CDR3 region has 13 residues. Trimming shortened V by 1 base and J by 5 bases, and 9 bases separated the two germline ends. CDR1 and CDR2 (germline): MNHEY, SMNVEV (reference sequence). This rearrangement joins TRBV27 to TRBJ2-7; D might be TRBD2 (5 bases). Source: CD8+ T cells from peripheral blood mononuclear cells, taken in the second trimester of pregnancy. The source of this sequence is a female donor with multiple sclerosis, enrolled in a pregnancy study. The CDR3, as DNA: TGTGCCAGCAGTTTATATGGGAGAGACGAGCAGTACTTC. The encoded protein is CASSLYGRDEQYF.